The sequence of this T cell receptor beta chain was determined in a study of T-cell reconstitution after alpha-beta-depleted transplantation in children. Germline V gene sequence: CDR1 SEHNR, CDR2 FQNEAQ (reference sequence). CDR3 size: 14 residues. With respect to this clonotype: Its antigen is currently unknown. This clone may be a read error of a much larger clone one base away.

Study findings and constraints: T-cell counts and diversity at one year post-transplant came mainly from newly produced T cells.

Preparation of the TCRbeta library involved a method that used unique molecular identifiers. TCRdb reprocessed the PCR reads with MiXCR, giving one entry per CDR3 protein. Of approximately 44,000 distinct CDR3 sequences listed, around 5.9% are singletons. The material was PBMCs, mostly from graft donor cells, obtained 60 days after TCRalphabeta/CD19-depleted stem cell transplant. The gene calls are TRBV7-9 and TRBJ2-1, with D tentatively TRBD1 (5 bases). The receptor was isolated from a female patient aged 2 to 10 who had a stem cell transplant for aplastic anemia, so the T cells may come from the graft donor. The CDR3 DNA reads TGTGCCAGCAGATCCTGGGGCGCCCACAATGACCAGTTCTTC. Its translation: CASRSWGAHNDQFF.